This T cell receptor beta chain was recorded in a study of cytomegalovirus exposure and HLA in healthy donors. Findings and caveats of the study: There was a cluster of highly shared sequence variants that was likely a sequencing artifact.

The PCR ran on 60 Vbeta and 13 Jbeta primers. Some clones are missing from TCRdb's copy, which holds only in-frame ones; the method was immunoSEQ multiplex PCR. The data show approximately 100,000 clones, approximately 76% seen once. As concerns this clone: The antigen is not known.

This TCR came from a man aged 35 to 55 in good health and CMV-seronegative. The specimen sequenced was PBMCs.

In DNA form, the CDR3 reads TGTGCCAGCAGCTTAGTCACACGCGGGGAGCTGTTTTTT. This codes for CASSLVTRGELFF. The chain recombines TRBV11-3 with TRBJ2-2; D unclear. CDR1 is SGHNT, CDR2 YENEEA, per germline. Trimming cost V 1 base and J 7 bases, with 7 bases left between them. The CDR3 totals 13 residues.